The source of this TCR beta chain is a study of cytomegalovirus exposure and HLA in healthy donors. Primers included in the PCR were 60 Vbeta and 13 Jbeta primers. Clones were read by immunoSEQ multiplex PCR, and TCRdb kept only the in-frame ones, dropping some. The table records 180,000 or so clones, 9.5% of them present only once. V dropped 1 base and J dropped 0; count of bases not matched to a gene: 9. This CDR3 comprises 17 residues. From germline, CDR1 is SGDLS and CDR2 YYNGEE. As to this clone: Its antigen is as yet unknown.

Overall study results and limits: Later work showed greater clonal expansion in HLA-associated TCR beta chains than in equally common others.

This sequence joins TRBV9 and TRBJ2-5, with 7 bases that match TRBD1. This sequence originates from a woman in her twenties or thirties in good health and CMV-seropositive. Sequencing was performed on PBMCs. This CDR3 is CASSVQSGTEYQETQYF. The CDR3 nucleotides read TGTGCCAGCAGCGTACAGTCTGGGACAGAGTACCAAGAGACCCAGTACTTC.